Each of the 32 T cell receptor beta chains below was sequenced from the same sample in a study of response to subunit inactivated influenza vaccine. A single record per CDR3 protein comes from TCRdb applying MiXCR to the RT-PCR reads. The data hold roughly 780,000 distinct CDR3 sequences, with about a fifth observed a single time. The material sequenced was PBMCs from blood, taken 5 days after vaccination. The receptors come from a man between 45 and 60 years old who received an inactivated influenza vaccine.

In this sample, this clonotype turned up many times. Germline and junction disagree at one end, which may indicate a read error. The V gene is TRBV5-1, the J gene TRBJ1-4, with D unresolved. The V gene's germline CDR1 is SGHRS and CDR2 YFSETQ. CDR3 length: 13 amino acids. CDR3 residues: CASSLGPNEKLFF. The DNA for the CDR3 is TGTGCCAGCAGCTTAGGCCCTAATGAAAAACTGTTTTTT.

This clonotype was counted between two and nine times. The V and J genes are TRBV9 and TRBJ2-5, with D possibly being TRBD1 (6 bases). Germline CDR1 SGDLS, CDR2 YYNGEE. Trimming pared 3 bases from V and 5 bases from J, leaving 14 bases between. The CDR3 loop spans 14 amino acids. In DNA form, the CDR3 reads TGTGCCAGCAGCGCAGAACAGGGTTGGGAGACCCAGTACTTC. Its translation is CASSAEQGWETQYF.

Note on this clonotype: At one end the junction does not follow the germline gene, possibly because of a read error. The chain is built from TRBV7-2 and TRBJ2-5; D is undetermined. CDR1 is SGHTA and CDR2 is FQGNSA in the germline V gene. There are 15 residues in the CDR3. The CDR3 here is CASSLGSGRQETQCF. The CDR3 DNA reads TGTGCCAGCAGCTTGGGATCAGGACGGCAAGAGACCCAGTGCTTC. The whole variable domain, remainder taken from reference TRBV7-2 and TRBJ2-5, is GAGVSQSPSNKVTEKGKDVELRCDPISGHTALYWYRQSLGQGLEFLIYFQGNSAPDKSGLPSDRFSAERTGGSVSTLTIQRTQQEDSAVYLCASSLGSGRQETQCFGPGTRLLVL.

The V and J genes are TRBV5-1 and TRBJ2-5, with D possibly being TRBD2 (6 bases). The CDR3 sequence is 15 residues long. Per the germline V gene, CDR1 is SGHRS and CDR2 is YFSETQ. V was clipped by 2 bases and J by 5 bases, with 16 bases between them. DNA for the CDR3: TGCGCCAGCAGCTTCGACCCACGAAGCGGGGAGACCCAGTACTTC. Protein product: CASSFDPRSGETQYF.

This clonotype was observed a few times. This chain uses TRBV10-3 with TRBJ2-1; possibly TRBD1 for D (5 bases). Between the trimmed V and J ends, which lost 4 bases and 2 bases, there was a span of 9 bases. Germline-derived CDR1 and CDR2 are ENHRY and SYGVKD. CDR3 length: 14 residues. CDR3 sequence (DNA): TGTGCCATCAGTGGGGGCCCAACCTACAATGAGCAGTTCTTC. It translates to CAISGGPTYNEQFF.

This clonotype showed up just a few times. The gene calls are TRBV20-1 and TRBJ2-5; TRBD2 matches 12 bases. This CDR3 is built from 15 residues. The trim removed 6 bases at V and 4 bases at J, leaving 9 bases unmatched. The germline gives CDR1 DFQATT, CDR2 SNEGSKA (reference sequence). The CDR3 DNA sequence: TGCAGTGCCCAATCTAGCGGGGGGGCCGGAGAGACCCAGTACTTC. It codes for CSAQSSGGAGETQYF.

This clonotype was seen a few times. This chain links TRBV6-1 with TRBJ2-1; TRBD1 matches 7 bases. The CDR3 has 13 amino acids. Per germline, CDR1 MNHNS and CDR2 SASEGT. Trimming at V came to 11 bases and at J to 8 bases, leaving 12 bases not matched to a gene. The CDR3 nucleotides read TGTGCCGCAACACAGACAGGGCGAGATGAGCAGTTCTTC. Translating it yields CAATQTGRDEQFF.

This chain links TRBV10-3 with TRBJ2-3; tentatively, D is TRBD2 (6 bases). V lost 0 bases and J lost 4, with 14 bases in between. Germline assignment: CDR1 ENHRY and CDR2 SYGVKD. The CDR3 spans 16 residues. The CDR3 loop is CAISESAGSGADTQYF. The CDR3 DNA reads as TGTGCCATCAGTGAGTCTGCCGGGAGTGGGGCAGATACGCAGTATTTT.

As regards this clonotype: One junction end does not reproduce the germline sequence, and a read error may be involved. This chain joins TRBV5-1 and TRBJ1-4; maybe TRBD1 (5 bases). The CDR3 has 14 residues. Germline CDR1 reads SGHRS; CDR2 reads YFSETQ. This chain's CDR3 is CASSLGQGREKLFF. The DNA of the CDR3 is TGTGCCAGCAGTTTAGGGCAGGGTCGTGAAAAACTGTTTTTT.

The CDR3 DNA is TGTGCCAGCCAGGACAGCCCCCAAGAGACCCAGTACTTC. Its protein product is CASQDSPQETQYF. The rearrangement joins TRBV5-5 to TRBJ2-5; D might be TRBD1 (6 bases). V lost 7 bases to trimming and J lost 1 base, with 11 bases between them. This CDR3 spans 13 amino acids. In germline, CDR1 is SGHKS, CDR2 YYEKEE (reference sequence).

This clonotype showed up just a few times. This chain uses TRBV29-1 with TRBJ2-3; 8 bases agree with TRBD2. Germline loops: CDR1 SQVTM, CDR2 ANQGSEA. J was trimmed by 7 bases and V by 4 bases; bases with no gene match: 7. This CDR3 has 13 residues. The CDR3 protein is CSVAREAGNTQYF. CDR3 DNA: TGCAGCGTTGCGCGGGAGGCGGGGAATACGCAGTATTTT.

In the case of this clonotype: One junction end disagrees with the germline gene, perhaps due to a read error. The chain couples TRBV7-7 to TRBJ2-5; tentatively, D is TRBD1 (6 bases). CDR1 is SSHAT and CDR2 is FNYEAQ in the germline V gene (reference sequence). The CDR3 extends over 13 amino acids. CDR3 amino acids: CASTDRIQETQYF. CDR3 nucleotide sequence: TGTGCTAGCACCGACAGGATACAAGAGACCCAGTACTTC.

The chain couples TRBV11-2 to TRBJ2-7, with 8 bases that match TRBD1. The germline V gene encodes CDR1 SGHAT and CDR2 FQNNGV. V gave up 5 bases and J gave up 13 bases; unmatched junction bases: 13. The CDR3 is 13 residues long. For the CDR3, the DNA is TGTGCCAGCAGCCCAGGGGAGGCTGGACAGGGTTACTTC. Amino acid sequence: CASSPGEAGQGYF.

The chain combines TRBV27 with TRBJ2-7; 7 positions match TRBD2. Germline V gene sequence: CDR1 MNHEY, CDR2 SMNVEV (reference sequence). Trimming cost V 3 bases and J 4 bases; bases outside gene matches: 6. This CDR3 comprises 14 residues. The CDR3 nucleotides read TGTGCCAGCAGTTTCCGGGGGGATAAATACGAGCAGTACTTC. This codes for CASSFRGDKYEQYF.

DNA of the CDR3: TGCGCCAGCAGTCAATTCCTACAGGGGCTAACCTACGAGCAGTACTTC. Protein product: CASSQFLQGLTYEQYF. The chain combines TRBV23-1 with TRBJ2-7, with TRBD1 matching over 7 bases. TRBV23-1 is marked as an open reading frame, function uncertain. The CDR3 extends over 16 amino acids. After removal of 1 base from V and 2 bases from J, the junction contained 8 bases not matched to a gene.

The table lists this clonotype with many counts. V and J are TRBV13 and TRBJ1-3; no reliable D call. The CDR3 sequence is 14 residues long. Germline-derived CDR1 and CDR2 are PRHDT and FYEKMQ (reference sequence). V shed 8 bases and J shed 0 bases, with 11 bases lying between them. CDR3 region: CASLDGDSGNTIYF. DNA for the CDR3: TGTGCCAGCCTCGATGGGGACTCTGGAAACACCATATATTTT.

In its sample, this clonotype was seen many times. The chain joins TRBV11-2 to TRBJ2-7; no definite D call. With 0 bases removed from V and 3 bases from J, the gap between germline ends came to 3 bases. The V gene's germline CDR1 is SGHAT and CDR2 FQNNGV. The CDR3 loop spans 12 amino acids. The chain's CDR3 is CASSLDNYEQYF. The CDR3 DNA reads as TGTGCCAGCAGCTTAGATAACTACGAGCAGTACTTC.

The chain recombines TRBV6-1 with TRBJ2-1; the D gene is possibly TRBD1 (6 bases). Trimming removed 3 bases from V and 4 bases from J, with 10 bases in between. This CDR3 spans 14 amino acids. CDR1 is MNHNS and CDR2 is SASEGT in the germline V gene. CDR3 sequence (DNA): TGTGCCAGCAGTGACAGACAGGCGTACAATGAGCAGTTCTTC. Its protein is CASSDRQAYNEQFF.

This rearrangement joins TRBV7-2 to TRBJ2-7, with D uncertain. Germline V gives CDR1 SGHTA, CDR2 FQGNSA. This CDR3 is 15 amino acids long. The V gene lost 0 bases and the J gene lost 2 bases, with 11 bases spanning the gap. In DNA form, the CDR3 reads TGTGCCAGCAGCTTAGCCGGAAGGTTACCCTACGAGCAGTACTTC. Translated, it gives CASSLAGRLPYEQYF.

This clonotype was detected a few times. The V and J genes are TRBV7-2 and TRBJ1-2; 7 bases fit TRBD1. The germline gives CDR1 SGHTA, CDR2 FQGNSA. J lost 4 bases, V lost 5 bases, and 7 bases had no gene match. The CDR3 consists of 14 residues. As DNA, the CDR3 is TGTGCCAGCAGCCGACAGGGTCCAACCTATGGCTACACCTTC. Its translation is CASSRQGPTYGYTF.

The CDR3 here is CASSYEGTGEFPGELFF. In DNA form, the CDR3 reads TGTGCCAGCAGTTACGAGGGGACAGGGGAATTTCCCGGGGAGCTGTTTTTT. The chain combines TRBV6-5 with TRBJ2-2; TRBD1 matches at 10 bases. The germline CDR1 and CDR2 sequences are MNHEY and SVGAGI. The CDR3 spans 17 residues. After removal of 2 bases from V and 6 bases from J, the junction contained 9 bases not matched to a gene.

This clonotype was recorded a few times. The rearrangement joins TRBV12-3 or TRBV12-4 to TRBJ2-1; D tentatively reads TRBD1 or TRBD2 (5 bases each). The length of the CDR3 is 15 residues. V lost 3 bases, J lost 0 bases, and 9 bases lay in between. CDR3 nucleotides: TGTGCCAGCAGTTTCGGGGCCTACTCCTACAATGAGCAGTTCTTC. This translates into CASSFGAYSYNEQFF.

Turning to this clonotype: Its ends do not fully match the called genes, so a read error is possible. The V gene is TRBV20-1, the J gene TRBJ2-1; 9 positions agree with TRBD2. Germline values: CDR1 DFQATT, CDR2 SNEGSKA (reference sequence). CDR3 length: 15 residues. The CDR3 region is CSARGGRGLYNEQFF. CDR3 in DNA: TGCAGTGCCAGAGGCGGGAGGGGGCTCTACAATGAGCAGTTCTTC.

This clonotype was recorded at least ten times. CDR3 sequence reads: CASRRTADTETQYF. Written as DNA, the CDR3 is TGTGCCAGCAGGCGGACGGCCGATACAGAGACCCAGTACTTC. This chain joins TRBV6-1 and TRBJ2-5; D is undetermined. With 6 bases removed from V and 4 bases from J, the gap between germline ends came to 15 bases. The CDR3 covers 14 residues. Germline lookup yields CDR1 MNHNS and CDR2 SASEGT.

This clonotype was recorded once. The gene calls are TRBV3-1 and TRBJ2-5; maybe TRBD1 (6 bases). Trimming shortened V by 0 bases and J by 5 bases, and 10 bases separated the two germline ends. Germline CDR1 is LGHDT and CDR2 is YNNKEL (reference sequence). The CDR3 is 14 residues long. The CDR3 DNA reads as TGTGCCAGCAGCCAAGACAGGGGTTTGGAGACCCAGTACTTC. Amino acid sequence: CASSQDRGLETQYF.

This clonotype turned up a few times. The V call is TRBV9, the J call TRBJ2-1; maybe TRBD2 (5 bases). The V gene lost 0 bases and the J gene lost 9 bases, with 10 bases spanning the gap. This CDR3 contains 13 residues. Germline V CDR1 and CDR2: SGDLS, YYNGEE. The CDR3 region has the DNA TGTGCCAGCAGCGTAGGGTATGGGAGTGAGCAGTTCTTC. This encodes CASSVGYGSEQFF.

V and J are TRBV20-1 and TRBJ1-2, with D unresolved. CDR3 length equals 13 residues. V was trimmed by 4 bases and J by 0 bases, leaving 9 bases between them. In germline, CDR1 is DFQATT, CDR2 SNEGSKA (reference sequence). CDR3 protein: CSANQRANYGYTF. DNA of the CDR3: TGCAGTGCTAATCAGAGAGCTAACTATGGCTACACCTTC.

The chain recombines TRBV29-1 with TRBJ2-1, with 8 positions matching TRBD1. J gave up 5 bases and V 1 base, and 7 bases lay outside the gene matches. This CDR3 is built from 15 residues. The germline V gene has CDR1 SQVTM and CDR2 ANQGSEA. CDR3 sequence reads: CSVEARTGSNNEQFF. CDR3 sequence (DNA): TGCAGCGTTGAAGCCCGGACAGGGTCAAACAATGAGCAGTTCTTC.

The gene calls are TRBV20-1 and TRBJ2-3, with 8 bases that match TRBD2. Germline V gene lookup returns CDR1 DFQATT and CDR2 SNEGSKA (reference sequence). The CDR3 totals 18 residues. The V and J ends lost 0 bases and 2 bases, in that order; junction bases with no gene match: 13. CDR3 DNA: TGCAGTGCTAGAGAACCCTTAGTTAGCGGGAAGAACACAGATACGCAGTATTTT. Its translation is CSAREPLVSGKNTDTQYF.

This clonotype appeared many times. The chain combines TRBV27 with TRBJ2-7; D is uncertain. The CDR3 runs 13 residues. Trimming pared 6 bases from V and 4 bases from J, leaving 13 bases between. The germline V gene has CDR1 MNHEY and CDR2 SMNVEV (reference sequence). CDR3 protein: CASSLVDGYEQYF. In nucleotides, the CDR3 is TGTGCCAGCAGCTTAGTTGATGGATACGAGCAGTACTTC.

This clonotype has just a few counts. The J gene is TRBJ2-7, the V gene TRBV6-6; D is unclear. CDR1 and CDR2 (germline): MNHNY, SVGAGI (reference sequence). V lost 7 bases to trimming and J lost 3 bases, with 13 bases between them. CDR3 length equals 13 residues. CDR3 DNA: TGTGCCAGCACCCCGTCTATATTCTACGAGCAGTACTTC. Its translation is CASTPSIFYEQYF.

The CDR3: CASREQASYEQYF. The CDR3 nucleotides are TGTGCCAGCAGAGAACAGGCGTCCTACGAGCAGTACTTC. This sequence joins TRBV6-2 or TRBV6-3 and TRBJ2-7, with D tentatively TRBD1 (5 bases). Trimming stripped 6 bases from V and 1 base from J, with 10 bases between. CDR3 length: 13 residues. Germline loops: CDR1 MNHEY, CDR2 SVGEGT.